This T cell receptor (beta chain) emerged from a study of T cell responses to AZD1222 COVID-19 vaccine. Study background: Pooled samples include second doses given at about 4 or 12 weeks. Notes on the study in general: Mostly white British, mostly female donors; authors suggested clonal diversity may be underestimated. Close to half of spike-specific TCRs reportedly recognize unmutated variant regions.

This table comes from immunoSEQ multiplex PCR, and its TCRdb copy is limited to in-frame clones, with some not included. The table has some 150,000 clones, more than 85% seen once. In the case of this clone: Its target is not known.

This CDR3 comprises 16 residues. Trimming took 3 bases from V and 0 from J, leaving 13 bases between them. Germline CDR1 and CDR2: SGHTA and FQGNSA. The source of this sequence is an adult in good health. The specimen comprised peripheral blood, sampled on day 0 of AZD1222 vaccination. This chain connects TRBV7-2 to TRBJ2-3; maybe TRBD2 (6 bases). The CDR3 DNA reads TGTGCCAGCAGCTTTTTGGCGGGGCCTAGCACAGATACGCAGTATTTT. As protein: CASSFLAGPSTDTQYF. The variable domain in full, with the rest retrieved from reference TRBV7-2 and TRBJ2-3, is GAGVSQSPSNKVTEKGKDVELRCDPISGHTALYWYRQSLGQGLEFLIYFQGNSAPDKSGLPSDRFSAERTGGSVSTLTIQRTQQEDSAVYLCASSFLAGPSTDTQYFGPGTRLTVL.